Presented here are 32 T cell receptor beta chains from one specimen sequenced in a study of blood T cell repertoires in COVID-19. Assay: immunoSEQ multiplex PCR; the TCRdb copy retains only in-frame clones and omits some. The sample consists of roughly 200,000 clones, around 94% of them appearing once. The specimen sequenced was peripheral blood. Receptors originate from a man younger than 40 with COVID-19, enrolled during active disease.

About this clone itself: The junction and the germline gene differ at one end; a read error may be behind it. The genes are TRBV7-3 and TRBJ2-6; maybe TRBD2 (7 bases). The CDR3 spans 16 residues. CDR1 SGHTA and CDR2 FQGTGA come from the germline V gene. CDR3 region: CASSSKGGLGANALTF. The DNA for the CDR3 is TGTGCCAGCAGCTCCAAGGGGGGGCTTGGGGCCAACGCCCTGACTTTC.

The V and J genes are TRBV19 and TRBJ1-6, with 9 bases fitting TRBD1. After removal of 4 bases from V and 9 bases from J, the junction contained 7 bases not matched to a gene. The CDR3 contains 15 residues. Germline V CDR1 and CDR2: LNHDA, SQIVND (reference sequence). CDR3 in DNA: TGTGCCAGTAGTACCCGGGACAGGGAGGTTTCACCCCTCCACTTT. It yields the protein CASSTRDREVSPLHF.

The chain links TRBV25-1 to TRBJ1-4; 11 bases line up with TRBD1. The germline CDR1 and CDR2 sequences are MGHDK and SYGVNS. V shed 6 bases, J shed 8 bases, and the junction held 5 bases outside the gene matches. The CDR3 is made up of 14 amino acids. In DNA form, the CDR3 reads TGTGCCAGCAGAGAAGGACAGGGGGCGGAAAAACTGTTTTTT. It is translated as CASREGQGAEKLFF.

The rearrangement joins TRBV6-5 to TRBJ2-1, with 7 bases identical to TRBD1. The CDR3 covers 13 residues. V lost 10 bases, J lost 5 bases, and 8 bases stayed unmatched. CDR1 is MNHEY, CDR2 SVGAGI, per germline. The CDR3 DNA is TGTGCCACCGAGGGGACAGAGAACAATGAGCAGTTCTTC. It translates to CATEGTENNEQFF.

The chain is built from TRBV19 and TRBJ1-3; the match to TRBD1 covers 7 bases. V shed 4 bases, J shed 2 bases, and the junction held 2 bases outside the gene matches. Germline values: CDR1 LNHDA, CDR2 SQIVND (reference sequence). The length of the CDR3 is 14 residues. CDR3 sequence: CASSNTGAGNTIYF. The CDR3, as DNA: TGTGCCAGTAGTAACACAGGGGCTGGAAACACCATATATTTT.

The chain carries TRBV24-1 and TRBJ2-2; 7 nucleotides align to TRBD1. V lost 3 bases to trimming and J lost 4 bases; unmatched junction nucleotides: 1. The CDR3 is 14 amino acids. Germline V CDR1 and CDR2: KGHDR, SFDVKD. The CDR3 DNA is TGTGCCACCAGTGATAGGGGGCGCACCGGGGAGCTGTTTTTT. Residues: CATSDRGRTGELFF.

The CDR3 loop is CASSQVLDTQYF. For the CDR3, the DNA is TGTGCCAGCAGCCAGGTTTTGGATACGCAGTATTTT. The chain employs TRBV9 and TRBJ2-3; no reliable D call. Germline loops: CDR1 SGDLS, CDR2 YYNGEE. CDR3 length equals 12 residues. Trimming pared 4 bases from V and 6 bases from J, leaving 9 bases between.

The rearrangement uses TRBV3-1 (or the pseudogene TRBV3-2) and TRBJ1-1; TRBD1 agrees at 9 bases. Trimming removed 4 bases from V and 4 bases from J; junction bases left unmatched: 4. CDR3 length: 14 residues. CDR1 is LGHDT, CDR2 YNNKEL, per germline (reference sequence). CDR3 sequence: CASSRQTGGTEAFF. CDR3 nucleotide sequence: TGTGCCAGCAGCCGGCAGACAGGGGGCACTGAAGCTTTCTTT.

This clone was seen only once. J is TRBJ2-3 and V is TRBV10-2; weak D call: TRBD1 (5 bases). This CDR3 comprises 15 residues. Germline assignment: CDR1 WSHSY and CDR2 SAAADI. Trimming pared 7 bases from V and 0 bases from J, leaving 14 bases between. CDR3 DNA: TGCGCCAGCAATAATCACAGGCCGAGCACAGATACGCAGTATTTT. Its translation is CASNNHRPSTDTQYF.

The count of this clone is one. This chain joins TRBV4-1 and TRBJ2-1; 9 bases line up with TRBD1. The CDR3 spans 18 residues. Germline V lookup: CDR1 MGHRA, CDR2 YSYEKL. With V trimmed by 3 bases and J by 8 bases, 17 bases remained unmatched. CDR3 sequence reads: CASSQGLLRRDRAHEQFF. DNA of the CDR3: TGCGCCAGCAGCCAGGGTCTCCTGCGGCGGGACAGGGCCCATGAGCAGTTCTTC.

Here the CDR3 reads CASSQDQAGGHTQYF. CDR3 coding DNA: TGTGCCAGCAGCCAAGATCAAGCGGGGGGTCATACGCAGTATTTT. This sequence joins TRBV3-1 (or the pseudogene TRBV3-2) and TRBJ2-3, with TRBD2 identical over 9 bases. V trimming: 0 bases; J trimming: 7 bases; junction bases outside the gene matches: 5. The CDR3 runs 15 residues. Germline V gene data show CDR1 as LGHDT and CDR2 as YNNKEL (reference sequence).

A word on this clone: Relative to the germline gene, one junction end is altered; a read error may explain this. V gene TRBV5-4 combines with J gene TRBJ1-2; 10 positions match TRBD1. CDR3 length: 14 amino acids. CDR1 and CDR2 from the germline V gene are SGHNT and YYREEE (reference sequence). Here the CDR3 reads CASRLGQGFDGYTF. In nucleotides, the CDR3 is TGTGCCAGCAGGTTGGGACAGGGGTTCGATGGCTACACCTTC.

CDR3 sequence reads: CASSPVQGAGDTQYF. CDR3 in DNA: TGTGCCAGTAGTCCCGTTCAGGGGGCGGGAGATACGCAGTATTTT. The chain couples TRBV19 to TRBJ2-3; TRBD1 aligns across 8 bases. The CDR3 has 15 residues. V was pared by 5 bases and J by 5 bases, with 9 bases of the junction left unmatched. Germline V lookup: CDR1 LNHDA, CDR2 SQIVND (reference sequence). Drawing the rest from reference TRBV19 and TRBJ2-3, the complete variable domain is DGGITQSPKYLFRKEGQNVTLSCEQNLNHDAMYWYRQDPGQGLRLIYYSQIVNDFQKGDIAEGYSVSREKKESFPLTVTSAQKNPTAFYLCASSPVQGAGDTQYFGPGTRLTVL.

The chain combines TRBV12-3 or TRBV12-4 with TRBJ2-1; unclear D gene. The CDR3 length is 13 residues. V lost 8 bases and J 8 bases, leaving 16 bases between the germline ends. CDR3 loop: CASLNGLGDEQFF. The DNA for the CDR3 is TGTGCCAGCCTTAACGGGTTAGGCGATGAGCAGTTCTTC.

V and J are TRBV9 and TRBJ2-7; weak D call: TRBD1 (6 bases). V was pared by 0 bases and J by 3 bases, with 10 bases between. Germline loops: CDR1 SGDLS, CDR2 YYNGEE. This CDR3 is 14 amino acids long. The CDR3 DNA reads as TGTGCCAGCAGCGTAGCCCCGGGACACTACGAGCAGTACTTC. Its protein product is CASSVAPGHYEQYF.

This chain joins TRBV30 and TRBJ1-5; the D gene is possibly TRBD1 (5 bases). The V gene's germline CDR1 is GTSNPN and CDR2 SVGIG (reference sequence). V was pared by 0 bases and J by 2 bases, with 5 bases between. The CDR3 spans 13 residues. This CDR3 is CAWSVQGNQPQHF. CDR3 DNA sequence: TGTGCCTGGAGTGTACAGGGCAATCAGCCCCAGCATTTT. Full variable domain (remainder filled in from reference TRBV30 and TRBJ1-5): SQTIHQWPATLVQPVGSPLSLECTVEGTSNPNLYWYRQAAGRGLQLLFYSVGIGQISSEVPQNLSASRPQDRQFILSSKKLLLSDSGFYLCAWSVQGNQPQHFGDGTRLSIL.

The chain employs TRBV7-9 and TRBJ1-2, with 7 bases aligning to TRBD1. The V segment lost 7 bases and the J segment 3 bases; nucleotides outside the gene matches: 8. The CDR3 is 14 residues long. CDR1 SEHNR and CDR2 FQNEAQ come from the germline V gene (reference sequence). The CDR3 DNA reads as TGTGCCAGCATCCTTGACAGGGAATACTATGGCTACACCTTC. Translation gives CASILDREYYGYTF.

The chain uses TRBV27 and TRBJ2-7; no reliable D call. Trimming took off 2 bases at V and 1 base at J, with 9 bases between the two ends. Per the germline V gene, CDR1 is MNHEY and CDR2 is SMNVEV (reference sequence). CDR3 length equals 14 residues. CDR3 protein: CASSLKTQSYEQYF. The CDR3, as DNA: TGTGCCAGCAGTTTAAAAACACAGTCCTACGAGCAGTACTTC.

J is TRBJ2-2 and V is TRBV5-1, with D possibly matching TRBD1 (6 bases). V was pared by 1 base and J by 0 bases, with 10 bases between. Germline V lookup: CDR1 SGHRS, CDR2 YFSETQ. This CDR3 contains 16 residues. The CDR3 DNA reads TGCGCCAGCAGCTTGAGGGCAGGGGCGAACACCGGGGAGCTGTTTTTT. Residues: CASSLRAGANTGELFF. Drawing the rest from reference TRBV5-1 and TRBJ2-2, the complete variable domain is KAGVTQTPRYLIKTRGQQVTLSCSPISGHRSVSWYQQTPGQGLQFLFEYFSETQRNKGNFPGRFSGRQFSNSRSEMNVSTLELGDSALYLCASSLRAGANTGELFFGEGSRLTVL.

Worth noting for this clone: Other DNA sequences in the same sample also yield this CDR3. The rearrangement uses TRBV2 and TRBJ1-1; D remains unclear. V lost 3 bases and J 1 base, leaving 6 bases between the germline ends. CDR3 length equals 13 residues. The germline CDR1 and CDR2 sequences are SNHLY and FYNNEI. The CDR3 nucleotides are TGTGCCAGCAGTGAGAGCGGGAACACTGAAGCTTTCTTT. Its protein is CASSESGNTEAFF.

The chain links TRBV7-3 to TRBJ2-7; 8 bases map to TRBD2. This CDR3 has 15 amino acids. The V segment lost 5 bases and the J segment 2 bases; nucleotides outside the gene matches: 8. Germline lookup yields CDR1 SGHTA and CDR2 FQGTGA. The chain's CDR3 is CASSPSGGSAYEQYF. The CDR3 coding sequence is TGTGCCAGCAGCCCAAGCGGGGGCTCGGCCTACGAGCAGTACTTC.

The chain carries TRBV6-1 and TRBJ1-1; D call uncertain. Trimming took 3 bases from V and 8 from J, leaving 16 bases between them. The germline V gene has CDR1 MNHNS and CDR2 SASEGT. CDR3 length: 14 residues. CDR3 in DNA: TGTGCCAGCAGTGATGGCAGGTACTTAGGAGAAGCTTTCTTT. Encoded protein: CASSDGRYLGEAFF.

The chain links TRBV19 to TRBJ1-4; weak D call: TRBD1 (6 bases). The germline CDR1 and CDR2 sequences are LNHDA and SQIVND (reference sequence). This CDR3 is 17 amino acids long. V dropped 4 bases and J dropped 10 bases, with 25 bases sitting between them. CDR3 region: CASSTGVLTGGTRKLFF. The CDR3 DNA reads TGTGCCAGTAGTACCGGAGTTCTGACAGGAGGTACCAGAAAACTGTTTTTT.

The genes are TRBV11-2 and TRBJ2-1, with 11 bases that match TRBD1. Germline V gene lookup returns CDR1 SGHAT and CDR2 FQNNGV. V was pared by 6 bases and J by 4 bases, with 11 bases of the junction left unmatched. The CDR3 is made up of 17 amino acids. The CDR3 is CASSPLPGQGVYNEQFF. DNA of the CDR3: TGTGCCAGCAGTCCACTCCCGGGACAGGGGGTGTACAATGAGCAGTTCTTC.

This clone was seen a single time. CDR3 protein: CASSTYRGAGNTIYF. CDR3 bases: TGTGCCAGCAGTACCTACAGGGGTGCTGGAAACACCATATATTTT. The chain recombines TRBV6-5 with TRBJ1-3; 7 positions agree with TRBD1. The V and J ends lost 5 bases and 2 bases, in that order; junction bases with no gene match: 6. CDR1 is MNHEY, CDR2 SVGAGI, per germline. The CDR3 has 15 amino acids.

Turning to this clone: This CDR3 is also generated by other DNA sequences in the sample. The CDR3 DNA sequence: TGTGCCAGCAGTGGGACAGGGGGCACTGAAGCTTTCTTT. Protein: CASSGTGGTEAFF. The chain recombines TRBV7-3 with TRBJ1-1; 11 bases agree with TRBD1. After removal of 6 bases from V and 4 bases from J, the junction contained 1 base not matched to a gene. From germline, CDR1 is SGHTA and CDR2 FQGTGA. The CDR3 sequence is 13 residues long.

The genes are TRBV7-6 and TRBJ1-2; a weak D match, TRBD1 (5 bases). The CDR3 has 17 residues. V dropped 5 bases and J dropped 0 bases, with 19 bases sitting between them. Germline loops: CDR1 SGHVS, CDR2 FNYEAQ. Written as DNA, the CDR3 is TGTGCCAGCAGCCGCTCCCCGGCGGGACCTACTAACTATGGCTACACCTTC. Its translation is CASSRSPAGPTNYGYTF.

The V call is TRBV7-9, the J call TRBJ2-1, with 10 bases matching TRBD2. Per the germline V gene, CDR1 is SEHNR and CDR2 is FQNEAQ (reference sequence). V trimming: 6 bases; J trimming: 2 bases; junction bases outside the gene matches: 4. The CDR3 runs 15 residues. The CDR3 DNA is TGTGCCAGCAGAACTAGCGGGGAAACCTACAATGAGCAGTTCTTC. Its protein product is CASRTSGETYNEQFF.

The genes are TRBV12-3 or TRBV12-4 and TRBJ2-4; D is possibly TRBD2 (7 bases). There are 13 residues in the CDR3. Trimming shortened V by 4 bases and J by 6 bases, and 10 bases separated the two germline ends. For the CDR3, the DNA is TGTGCCAGCAGTTCAAGGGGGGGAAACATTCAGTACTTC. Translating it yields CASSSRGGNIQYF.

The V gene is TRBV25-1, the J gene TRBJ1-2, with D hard to call. V gave up 9 bases and J gave up 7 bases, with 12 bases separating them. Germline V gene sequence: CDR1 MGHDK, CDR2 SYGVNS. The CDR3 is 11 amino acids. The CDR3 loop reads CASRQSGGYTF. The CDR3 bases are TGTGCCAGTCGACAAAGTGGTGGCTACACCTTC.

The V gene is TRBV5-5, the J gene TRBJ1-5, with D possibly being TRBD1 (5 bases). Between the trimmed V and J ends, which lost 3 bases and 1 base, there was a span of 8 bases. Looked up from germline, CDR1 is SGHKS and CDR2 is YYEKEE (reference sequence). This CDR3 contains 14 residues. CDR3 sequence (DNA): TGTGCCAGCAGCTCTTGGGGCAGCAATCAGCCCCAGCATTTT. Protein sequence: CASSSWGSNQPQHF.

The chain joins TRBV5-6 to TRBJ1-2, with 8 bases fitting TRBD1. The V gene end was trimmed by 5 bases and the J gene end by 4 bases; junction bases not matched to a gene: 10. The CDR3 consists of 15 residues. The germline gives CDR1 SGHDT, CDR2 YYEEEE. The CDR3 nucleotides read TGTGCCAGCAGTCCACAGGGGGTGAATCTCTATGGCTACACCTTC. Translation gives CASSPQGVNLYGYTF.